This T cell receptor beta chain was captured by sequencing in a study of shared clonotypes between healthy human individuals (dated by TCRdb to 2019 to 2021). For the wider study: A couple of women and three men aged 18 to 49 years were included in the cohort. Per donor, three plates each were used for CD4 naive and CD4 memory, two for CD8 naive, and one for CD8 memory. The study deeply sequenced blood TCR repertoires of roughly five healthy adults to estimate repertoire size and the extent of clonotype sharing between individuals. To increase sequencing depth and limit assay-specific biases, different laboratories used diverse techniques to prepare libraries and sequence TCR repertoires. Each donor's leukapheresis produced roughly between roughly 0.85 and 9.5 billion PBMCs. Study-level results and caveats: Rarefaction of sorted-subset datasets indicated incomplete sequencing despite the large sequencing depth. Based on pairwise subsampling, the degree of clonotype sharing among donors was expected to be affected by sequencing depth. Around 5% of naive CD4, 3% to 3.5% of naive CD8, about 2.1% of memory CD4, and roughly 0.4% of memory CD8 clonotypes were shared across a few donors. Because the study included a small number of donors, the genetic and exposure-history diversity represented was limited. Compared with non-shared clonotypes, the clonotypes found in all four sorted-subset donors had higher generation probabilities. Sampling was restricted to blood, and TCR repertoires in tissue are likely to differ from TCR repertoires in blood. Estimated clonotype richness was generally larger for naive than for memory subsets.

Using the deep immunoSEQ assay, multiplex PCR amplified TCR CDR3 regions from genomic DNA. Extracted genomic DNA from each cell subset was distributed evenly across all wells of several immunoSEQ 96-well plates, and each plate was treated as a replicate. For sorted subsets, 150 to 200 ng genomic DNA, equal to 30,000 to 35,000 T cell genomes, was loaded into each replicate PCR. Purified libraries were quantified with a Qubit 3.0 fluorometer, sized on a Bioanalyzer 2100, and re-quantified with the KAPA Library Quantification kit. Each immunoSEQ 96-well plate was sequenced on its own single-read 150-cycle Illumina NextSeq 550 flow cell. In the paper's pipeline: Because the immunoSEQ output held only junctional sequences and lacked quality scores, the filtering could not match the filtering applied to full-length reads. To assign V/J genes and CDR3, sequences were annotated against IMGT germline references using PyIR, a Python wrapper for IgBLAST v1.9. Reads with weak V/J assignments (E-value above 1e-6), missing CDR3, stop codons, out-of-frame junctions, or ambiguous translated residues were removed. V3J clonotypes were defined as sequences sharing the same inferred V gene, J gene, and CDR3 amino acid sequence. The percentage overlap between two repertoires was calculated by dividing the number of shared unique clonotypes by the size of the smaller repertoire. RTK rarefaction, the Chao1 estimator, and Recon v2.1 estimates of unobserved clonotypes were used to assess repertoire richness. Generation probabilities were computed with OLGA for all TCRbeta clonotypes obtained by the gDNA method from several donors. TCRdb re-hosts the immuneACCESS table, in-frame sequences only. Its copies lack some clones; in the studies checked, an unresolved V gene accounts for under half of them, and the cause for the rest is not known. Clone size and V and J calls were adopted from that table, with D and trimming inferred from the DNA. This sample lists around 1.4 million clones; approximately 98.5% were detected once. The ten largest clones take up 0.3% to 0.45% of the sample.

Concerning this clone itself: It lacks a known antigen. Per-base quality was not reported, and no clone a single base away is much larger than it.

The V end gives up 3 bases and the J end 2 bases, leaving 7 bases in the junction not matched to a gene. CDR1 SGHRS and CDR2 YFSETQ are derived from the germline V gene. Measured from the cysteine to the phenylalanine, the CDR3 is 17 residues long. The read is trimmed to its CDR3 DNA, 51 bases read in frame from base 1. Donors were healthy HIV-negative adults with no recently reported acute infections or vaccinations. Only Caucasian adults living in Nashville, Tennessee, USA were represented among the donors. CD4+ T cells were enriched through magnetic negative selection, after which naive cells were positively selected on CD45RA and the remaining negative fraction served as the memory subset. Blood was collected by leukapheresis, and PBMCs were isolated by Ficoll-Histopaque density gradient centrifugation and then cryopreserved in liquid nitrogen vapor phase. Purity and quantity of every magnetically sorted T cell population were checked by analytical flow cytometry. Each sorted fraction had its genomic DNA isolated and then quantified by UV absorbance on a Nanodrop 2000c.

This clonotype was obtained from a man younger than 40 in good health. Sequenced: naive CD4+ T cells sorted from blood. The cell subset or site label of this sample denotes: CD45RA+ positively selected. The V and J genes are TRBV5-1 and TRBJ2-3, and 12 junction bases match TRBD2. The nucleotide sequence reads TGCGCCAGCAGCTCCGGACTAGCGGGGCCGATCACAGATACGCAGTATTTT. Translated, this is CASSSGLAGPITDTQYF.